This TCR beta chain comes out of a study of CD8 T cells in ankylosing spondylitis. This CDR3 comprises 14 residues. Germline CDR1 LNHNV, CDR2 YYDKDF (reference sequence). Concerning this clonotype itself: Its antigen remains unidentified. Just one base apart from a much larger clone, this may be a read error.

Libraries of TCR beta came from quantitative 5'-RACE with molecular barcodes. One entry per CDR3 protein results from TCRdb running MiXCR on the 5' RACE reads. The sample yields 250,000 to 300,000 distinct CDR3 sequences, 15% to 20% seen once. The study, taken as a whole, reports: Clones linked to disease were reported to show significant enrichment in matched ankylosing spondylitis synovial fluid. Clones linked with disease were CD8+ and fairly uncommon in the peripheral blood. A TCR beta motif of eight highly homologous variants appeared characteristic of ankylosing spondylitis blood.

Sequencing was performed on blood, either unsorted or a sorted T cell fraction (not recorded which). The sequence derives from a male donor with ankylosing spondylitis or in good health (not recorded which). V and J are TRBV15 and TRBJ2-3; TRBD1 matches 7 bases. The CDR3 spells CATSIRGNTDTKYF. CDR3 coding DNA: TGTGCCACCAGCATCAGGGGGAACACAGATACGAAGTATTTT.